The clone carrying this TCR beta chain has a count of ten or more. The antigen remains undetermined. Patients having uncontrolled infection, another autoimmune disease, pregnancy or lactation were not included. The authors obtained PBMCs from over 7.5 ml of fresh peripheral blood. This entry belongs to a study of T cells in Graves' hyperthyroidism and ophthalmopathy. CDR3 size: 14 residues. The germline CDR1 and CDR2 sequences are MDHEN and SYDVKM. Trimming pared 4 bases from V and 0 bases from J, leaving 9 bases between. From RNA transcripts, TCR beta CDR3 regions were amplified. HTBI primers were the set used in a first-round RT-PCR of the TCR CDR3. TCRdb re-called the multiplex PCR reads with MiXCR, one entry per CDR3 protein. The table has 400,000 to 600,000 distinct CDR3 sequences, about 16% seen once; the top ten hold over 25%. Whole-study results and caveats: Most thyroid clonotypes with frequency above 0.001 were detected in blood. The authors' 13 V-J model separated ophthalmopathy from stable hyperthyroidism.

The sequenced material came from blood. V gene TRBV28 combines with J gene TRBJ1-1; D might be TRBD1 (5 bases). This TCR derives from a woman aged 25 to 39 with Graves' ophthalmopathy. CDR3 region: CASSSPGLNTEAFF. In DNA form, the CDR3 reads TGTGCCAGCAGTTCACCGGGACTGAACACTGAAGCTTTCTTT.